This TCR beta chain was found in a study of T cell clusters in autoimmune cytopenias. TRB was amplified by touch-down multiplex PCR, primer pools A and B combined. No DNA is given; TCRdb re-called the multiplex PCR reads and lists each CDR3 protein once. Its clone listing holds roughly 11,000 distinct CDR3 sequences. As to this clonotype: Its cognate antigen is unknown.

This CDR3 region has 18 residues. Germline loops: CDR1 LNHNV, CDR2 YYDKDF (reference sequence). Each sample's input was around 250 ng genomic DNA, some 34,000 genome equivalents. Study-level findings and limits: TRB repertoire shifts in secondary cytopenia and chronic lymphocytic leukemia mostly reflected lymphoma, not autoimmunity.

This sample also belongs to another study, concerning T cell repertoires in aging, cancer and after chemotherapy. Per that paper: Age-matched healthy donors had significantly more diverse, less clonal blood TCR repertoires than untreated cancer patients. Median generation probability rose over the chemotherapy interval in each cancer cohort, suggesting rebound thymic output.

The source material was peripheral blood. This chain connects TRBV15 to TRBJ1-2; the TCRdb call, TRBD1, lacks DNA for checking. The source is a human donor in good health. The CDR3 here is CATNEFRQLYPPDYGYTF.